What follows describes a single T cell receptor (beta chain). The CDR3 length is 16 residues. The V gene's germline CDR1 is MGHRA and CDR2 YSYEKL. V was trimmed by 1 base and J by 1 base, leaving 12 bases between them. TCRdb reprocessed the RT-PCR reads with MiXCR, giving one entry per CDR3 protein. The profile covers about 680,000 distinct CDR3 sequences, with approximately 14% appearing a single time and roughly 3.9% taken by the ten largest. The genes are TRBV4-1 and TRBJ2-3; tentatively, D is TRBD2 (5 bases). Sequencing input: memory CD4+ T cells from blood. This receptor was obtained from a female donor in good health, serving as a healthy control. The CDR3 here is CASSQAPPGGTDTQYF. The CDR3, as DNA: TGCGCCAGCAGCCAAGCGCCCCCCGGGGGCACAGATACGCAGTATTTT.